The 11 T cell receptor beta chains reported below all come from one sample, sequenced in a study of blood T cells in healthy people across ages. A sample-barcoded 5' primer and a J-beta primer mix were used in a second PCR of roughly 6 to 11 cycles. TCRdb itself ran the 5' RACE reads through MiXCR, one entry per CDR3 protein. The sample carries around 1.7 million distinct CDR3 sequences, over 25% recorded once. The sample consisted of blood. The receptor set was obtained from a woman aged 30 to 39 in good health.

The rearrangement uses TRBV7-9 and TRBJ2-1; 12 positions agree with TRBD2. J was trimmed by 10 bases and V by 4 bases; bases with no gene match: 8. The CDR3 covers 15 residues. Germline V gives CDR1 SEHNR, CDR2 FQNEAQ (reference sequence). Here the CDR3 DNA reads TGTGCCAGCAGCTCGTCACTAGCGGGGGGAGGAGAGCAGTTCTTC. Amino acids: CASSSSLAGGGEQFF.

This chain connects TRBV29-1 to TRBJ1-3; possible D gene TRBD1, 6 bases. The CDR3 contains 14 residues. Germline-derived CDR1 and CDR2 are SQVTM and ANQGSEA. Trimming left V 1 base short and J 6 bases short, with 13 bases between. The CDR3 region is CSVEVNRVPNTIYF. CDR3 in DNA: TGCAGCGTTGAAGTCAACAGGGTACCAAACACCATATATTTT.

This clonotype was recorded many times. The CDR3 sequence is CTGGSSGEQFF. Written as DNA, the CDR3 is TGCACCGGCGGGAGTAGTGGTGAGCAGTTCTTC. The genes are TRBV29-1 and TRBJ2-1, with TRBD2 identical over 7 bases. Germline lookup yields CDR1 SQVTM and CDR2 ANQGSEA. The CDR3 totals 11 residues.

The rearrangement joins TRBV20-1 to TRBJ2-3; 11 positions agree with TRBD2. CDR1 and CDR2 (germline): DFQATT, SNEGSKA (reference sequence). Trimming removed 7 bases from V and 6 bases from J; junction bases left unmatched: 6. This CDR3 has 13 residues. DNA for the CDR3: TGCAGTGTCCCGACTAGCGGGGCTGATACGCAGTATTTT. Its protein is CSVPTSGADTQYF.

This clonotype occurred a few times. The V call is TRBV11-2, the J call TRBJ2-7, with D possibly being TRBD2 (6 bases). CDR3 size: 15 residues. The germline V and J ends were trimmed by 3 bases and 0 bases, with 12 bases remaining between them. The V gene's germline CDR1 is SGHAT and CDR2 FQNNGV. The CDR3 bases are TGTGCCAGCAGCTTCCGCGGGACGAGCTCCTACGAGCAGTACTTC. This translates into CASSFRGTSSYEQYF. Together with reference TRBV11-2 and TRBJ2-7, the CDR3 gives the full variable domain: EAGVAQSPRYKIIEKRQSVAFWCNPISGHATLYWYQQILGQGPKLLIQFQNNGVVDDSQLPKDRFSAERLKGVDSTLKIQPAKLEDSAVYLCASSFRGTSSYEQYFGPGTRLTVT.

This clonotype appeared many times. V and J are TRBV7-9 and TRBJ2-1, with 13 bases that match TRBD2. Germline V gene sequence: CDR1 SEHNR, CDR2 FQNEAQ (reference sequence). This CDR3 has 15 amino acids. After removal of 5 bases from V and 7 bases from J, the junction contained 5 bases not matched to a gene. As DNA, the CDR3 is TGTGCCAGCAGCACCCGGACTAGCGGGGGAAATGAGCAGTTCTTC. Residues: CASSTRTSGGNEQFF.

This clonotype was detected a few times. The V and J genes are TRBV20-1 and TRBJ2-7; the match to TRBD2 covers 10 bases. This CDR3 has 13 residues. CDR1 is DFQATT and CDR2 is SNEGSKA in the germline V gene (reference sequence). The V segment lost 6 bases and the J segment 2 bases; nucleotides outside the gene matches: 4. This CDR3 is CSAGLAEAYEQYF. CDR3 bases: TGCAGTGCCGGACTAGCGGAGGCCTACGAGCAGTACTTC.

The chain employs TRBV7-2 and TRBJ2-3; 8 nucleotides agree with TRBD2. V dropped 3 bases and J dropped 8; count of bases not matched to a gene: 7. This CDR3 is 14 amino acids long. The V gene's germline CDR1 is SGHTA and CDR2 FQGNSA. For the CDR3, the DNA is TGTGCCAGCAGCTTCGGTGGGCTAGCGGGTACGCAGTATTTT. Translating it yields CASSFGGLAGTQYF.

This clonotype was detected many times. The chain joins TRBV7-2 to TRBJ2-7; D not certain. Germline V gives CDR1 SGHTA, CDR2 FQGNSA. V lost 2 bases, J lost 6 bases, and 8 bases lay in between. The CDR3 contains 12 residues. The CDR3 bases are TGTGCCAGCAGCTTACGGAGCTCCGAGCAGTACTTC. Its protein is CASSLRSSEQYF.

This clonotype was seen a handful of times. The CDR3 DNA reads TGTGCCAGCACCCCCTGGGACTCAAACACTGAAGCTTTCTTT. It codes for CASTPWDSNTEAFF. The genes are TRBV2 and TRBJ1-1, with D perhaps matching TRBD1 (5 bases). The CDR3 is 14 residues long. V dropped 7 bases and J dropped 2 bases, with 14 bases sitting between them. CDR1 and CDR2 from the germline V gene are SNHLY and FYNNEI.

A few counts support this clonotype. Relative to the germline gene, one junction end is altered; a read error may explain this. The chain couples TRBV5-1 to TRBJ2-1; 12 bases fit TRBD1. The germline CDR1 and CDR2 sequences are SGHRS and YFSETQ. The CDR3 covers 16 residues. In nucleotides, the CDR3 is TGCGCCAGCAGTCTCGGCGGGACAGGGGGCTACAATGAGCGGTTCTTC. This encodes CASSLGGTGGYNERFF.